A selection of T cell receptor beta chains follows, all from one sample in a study of siplizumab effects on memory and regulatory T cells. Repertoires were generated with immunoSEQ multiplex PCR, while TCRdb's copy carries only in-frame clones and drops some. The top ten clones hold under 2% of a sample with roughly 120,000 clones, around 94% of them seen once. Sequencing input: non-Treg CD4+ T cells sorted from blood. The receptors were gathered from a human donor in good health. CDR3s include the opening cysteine and the closing phenylalanine or tryptophan. Each record gives: J gene, clone size, V gene, D gene, CDR3 DNA, CDR3 protein. D genes are given only for firm matches. Size is omitted from some rows. Given values are once, few, many or a class for expanded clones.

J gene: TRBJ2-1; clone size: -; V gene: TRBV7-8; D gene: -; CDR3 DNA: TGTGCCAGCAGCTTAGTCGGGAATGAGCAGTTCTTC; CDR3 protein: CASSLVGNEQFF
J gene: TRBJ2-6; clone size: once; V gene: TRBV18; D gene: -; CDR3 DNA: TGTGCCAGCTCACCAGGCGGGCTCTATGGCTCTGGGGCCAACGTCCTGACTTTC; CDR3 protein: CASSPGGLYGSGANVLTF
J gene: TRBJ1-1; clone size: -; V gene: TRBV11-1; D gene: -; CDR3 DNA: TGTGCCAGCAGCTTACTAGTGAACACTGAAGCTTTCTTT; CDR3 protein: CASSLLVNTEAFF
J gene: TRBJ2-1; clone size: -; V gene: TRBV6-5; D gene: -; CDR3 DNA: TGTGCCAGCAGGCTCACGTCGGGCGCCTACAATGAGCAGTTCTTC; CDR3 protein: CASRLTSGAYNEQFF
J gene: TRBJ1-5; clone size: -; V gene: TRBV11-2; D gene: TRBD1; CDR3 DNA: TGTGCCAGCAGCTTAATGGGAACAGGGGGGGGTAATCAGCCCCAGCATTTT; CDR3 protein: CASSLMGTGGGNQPQHF
J gene: TRBJ2-3; clone size: -; V gene: TRBV5-4; D gene: TRBD1; CDR3 DNA: TGTGCCAGCAGCGTAACAGGGGGGTTTACAGATACGCAGTATTTT; CDR3 protein: CASSVTGGFTDTQYF
J gene: TRBJ1-3; clone size: once; V gene: TRBV6-5; D gene: -; CDR3 DNA: TGTGCCAGCACACGCGGAAACACCATATATTTT; CDR3 protein: CASTRGNTIYF
J gene: TRBJ2-7; clone size: once; V gene: TRBV7-2; D gene: -; CDR3 DNA: TGTGCCAGCAGCTTAGTCCCTTGGGAAACCTACGAGCAGTACTTC; CDR3 protein: CASSLVPWETYEQYF
J gene: TRBJ2-1; clone size: -; V gene: TRBV7-2; D gene: TRBD2; CDR3 DNA: TGTGCCAGCAGCTTAGCAAACCTAGCGGGGGGAAATGAGCAGTTCTTC; CDR3 protein: CASSLANLAGGNEQFF
J gene: TRBJ1-2; clone size: -; V gene: TRBV7-8; D gene: -; CDR3 DNA: TGTGCCAGCAGTCCGGGGAACTATGGCTACACCTTC; CDR3 protein: CASSPGNYGYTF
J gene: TRBJ2-1; clone size: -; V gene: TRBV19; D gene: TRBD2; CDR3 DNA: TGTGCCAGTAGTATTTCGCTAGCGGGTTACAATGAGCAGTTCTTC; CDR3 protein: CASSISLAGYNEQFF
J gene: TRBJ1-4; clone size: -; V gene: TRBV18; D gene: TRBD1; CDR3 DNA: TGTGCCAGCTCAGACAGGGCAACTAATGAAAAACTGTTTTTT; CDR3 protein: CASSDRATNEKLFF
J gene: TRBJ2-2; clone size: -; V gene: TRBV25-1; D gene: -; CDR3 DNA: TGTGCCAGCAGTGGAATGCAGAAGGAGATCGGGGAGCTGTTTTTT; CDR3 protein: CASSGMQKEIGELFF
J gene: TRBJ1-5; clone size: -; V gene: TRBV25-1; D gene: TRBD1; CDR3 DNA: TGTGCCAGCAGTAGGACAGGGGGGGATAGCAATCAGCCCCAGCATTTT; CDR3 protein: CASSRTGGDSNQPQHF
J gene: TRBJ2-7; clone size: -; V gene: TRBV11-2; D gene: -; CDR3 DNA: TGTGCCAGCAGCTTAGATCTAGGGAACGAGCAGTACTTC; CDR3 protein: CASSLDLGNEQYF
J gene: TRBJ2-7; clone size: -; V gene: TRBV4-1; D gene: -; CDR3 DNA: TGCGCCAGCAGCCAAGAATCTAATGCGTACGAGCAGTACTTC; CDR3 protein: CASSQESNAYEQYF
J gene: TRBJ2-5; clone size: -; V gene: TRBV5-1; D gene: TRBD2; CDR3 DNA: TGCGCCAGCAGCAGGACTAGCGGGACAGATGAGACCCAGTACTTC; CDR3 protein: CASSRTSGTDETQYF
J gene: TRBJ2-3; clone size: -; V gene: TRBV7-2; D gene: -; CDR3 DNA: TGTGCCAGCAGCCCCACCCGGGTTAGCACAGATACGCAGTATTTT; CDR3 protein: CASSPTRVSTDTQYF
J gene: TRBJ1-5; clone size: -; V gene: TRBV27; D gene: -; CDR3 DNA: TGTGCCAGCAGTTTGGCAGGGGGCAATCAGCCCCAGCATTTT; CDR3 protein: CASSLAGGNQPQHF
J gene: TRBJ2-1; clone size: -; V gene: TRBV6-5; D gene: -; CDR3 DNA: TGTGCCAGCAGTCCGGCCCAGGGCTATGAGCAGTTCTTC; CDR3 protein: CASSPAQGYEQFF
J gene: TRBJ1-1; clone size: once; V gene: TRBV10-3; D gene: TRBD1; CDR3 DNA: TGTGCCATCAACGGACAGGGGGACACTGAAGCTTTCTTT; CDR3 protein: CAINGQGDTEAFF
J gene: TRBJ1-1; clone size: few; V gene: TRBV7-9; D gene: TRBD1; CDR3 DNA: TGTGCCAGCAGCGACAGGGGGCGGGAAGCTTTCTTT; CDR3 protein: CASSDRGREAFF
J gene: TRBJ2-3; clone size: few; V gene: TRBV19; D gene: -; CDR3 DNA: TGTGCCAGTAGTATCACGGCAGATACGCAGTATTTT; CDR3 protein: CASSITADTQYF
J gene: TRBJ2-7; clone size: once; V gene: TRBV6-1; D gene: -; CDR3 DNA: TGTGCCAGCAGTATAATTTCGACAGCGGTGTACGAGCAGTACTTC; CDR3 protein: CASSIISTAVYEQYF